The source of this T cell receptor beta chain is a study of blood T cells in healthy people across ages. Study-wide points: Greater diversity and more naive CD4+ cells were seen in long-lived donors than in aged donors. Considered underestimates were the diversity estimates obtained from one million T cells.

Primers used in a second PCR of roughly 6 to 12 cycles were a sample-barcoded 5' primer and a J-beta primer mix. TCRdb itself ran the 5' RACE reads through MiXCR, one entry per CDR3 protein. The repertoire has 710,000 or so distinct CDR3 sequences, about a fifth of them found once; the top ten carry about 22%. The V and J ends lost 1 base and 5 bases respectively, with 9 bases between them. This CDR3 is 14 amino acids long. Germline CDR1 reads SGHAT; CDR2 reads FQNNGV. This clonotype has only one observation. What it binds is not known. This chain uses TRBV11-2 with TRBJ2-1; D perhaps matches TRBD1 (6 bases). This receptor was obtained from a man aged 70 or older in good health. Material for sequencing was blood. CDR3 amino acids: CASSLAHRDNEQFF. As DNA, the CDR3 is TGTGCCAGCAGCTTAGCTCACAGGGACAATGAGCAGTTCTTC.